What follows are 18 T cell receptor beta chains derived from one specimen sequenced in a study of shared clonotypes between healthy human individuals. The protocol was immunoSEQ multiplex PCR, while the TCRdb copy is restricted to in-frame clones and leaves out a portion. The sample lists about 2 million clones; roughly 94% were seen once. Sample: naive CD4+ T cells sorted from blood. The sample's subset: CD45RA+ positively selected. The receptors here all came from a man between 18 and 29 years old in good health.

The chain links TRBV11-2 to TRBJ1-1, with D possibly being TRBD1 (5 bases). Germline V lookup: CDR1 SGHAT, CDR2 FQNNGV. Trimming took off 2 bases at V and 0 bases at J, with 13 bases between the two ends. CDR3 length equals 16 residues. In DNA, the CDR3 is TGTGCCAGCAGCTTATCAGGCACGGACATGAACACTGAAGCTTTCTTT. Amino acid sequence: CASSLSGTDMNTEAFF.

The V and J genes are TRBV7-6 and TRBJ2-7, with D unresolved. The CDR3 is 15 amino acids. Per the germline V gene, CDR1 is SGHVS and CDR2 is FNYEAQ. Trimming left V 1 base short and J 3 bases short, with 13 bases between. CDR3 region: CASSLDLGTHYEQYF. In DNA form, the CDR3 reads TGTGCCAGCAGCTTAGATCTGGGAACCCACTACGAGCAGTACTTC.

The chain links TRBV21-1 to TRBJ2-1; the table's D call of TRBD1 was not tested on the DNA. TRBV21-1 is reported as a pseudogene. The length of the CDR3 is 16 residues. The CDR3 nucleotides are TGTGCCAGCAGCACACAGACAGGGTATGTGGACAATGAGCAGTTCTTC. This translates into CASSTQTGYVDNEQFF.

The gene calls are TRBV2 and TRBJ2-5; D possibly corresponds to TRBD1 (6 bases). The CDR3 spans 13 residues. Deletions cut 4 bases from V and 3 bases from J, with 9 bases between. Germline assignment: CDR1 SNHLY and CDR2 FYNNEI. The CDR3 region is CASSGQGKETQYF. The DNA for the CDR3 is TGTGCCAGCAGTGGGCAGGGGAAAGAGACCCAGTACTTC.

This chain uses TRBV18 with TRBJ1-2, with D unresolved. V gave up 2 bases and J gave up 2 bases, with 9 bases separating them. Germline V lookup: CDR1 KGHSH, CDR2 LQKENI. This CDR3 comprises 14 residues. The CDR3 DNA reads as TGTGCCAGCTCACCAGACATATCGAACTATGGCTACACCTTC. Its translation: CASSPDISNYGYTF.

CDR3 protein: CASSYSNSDSSYEQYF. Here the CDR3 DNA reads TGTGCCAGCAGTTACTCTAATAGCGATAGCTCCTACGAGCAGTACTTC. The chain links TRBV6-7 to TRBJ2-7; possible D gene TRBD2, 5 bases. TRBV6-7 is an open reading frame, and its role is uncertain. Trimming removed 0 bases at V and 0 bases at J, with 12 bases between. The CDR3 extends over 16 amino acids.

The V and J genes are TRBV18 and TRBJ2-5; maybe TRBD2 (6 bases). This CDR3 contains 14 residues. CDR1 and CDR2 (germline): KGHSH, LQKENI. Trimming stripped 3 bases from V and 5 bases from J, with 13 bases between. For the CDR3, the DNA is TGTGCCAGCTCACCTTTCCTGGGGAGGGAGACCCAGTACTTC. Its translation: CASSPFLGRETQYF.

This rearrangement joins TRBV19 to TRBJ1-5; D remains unclear. V lost 2 bases and J 4 bases, leaving 12 bases between the germline ends. Germline V gene lookup returns CDR1 LNHDA and CDR2 SQIVND (reference sequence). This CDR3 is 15 amino acids long. CDR3 coding DNA: TGTGCCAGTAGTATACTGCCTGTCGGGAATCAGCCCCAGCATTTT. It translates to CASSILPVGNQPQHF.

The chain joins TRBV5-1 to TRBJ2-1, with 8 positions matching TRBD2. V lost 0 bases and J lost 0; bases outside the gene matches: 5. The germline V gene encodes CDR1 SGHRS and CDR2 YFSETQ. The CDR3 sequence is 17 residues long. The CDR3 sequence: CASSLAVAGSSYNEQFF. CDR3 in DNA: TGCGCCAGCAGCTTGGCGGTAGCGGGGAGCTCCTACAATGAGCAGTTCTTC.

V is TRBV6-5 and J is TRBJ1-1, with 9 bases fitting TRBD1. The V and J ends lost 6 bases and 11 bases, in that order; junction bases with no gene match: 7. The CDR3 is 12 residues long. CDR1 MNHEY and CDR2 SVGAGI come from the germline V gene. As DNA, the CDR3 is TGTGCCAGCAGCCCCGGGACAGGGCGGGCTTTCTTT. Amino acid sequence: CASSPGTGRAFF.

The chain combines TRBV9 with TRBJ2-5; 11 bases are shared with TRBD2. Germline V CDR1 and CDR2: SGDLS, YYNGEE. V trimming: 7 bases; J trimming: 2 bases; junction bases outside the gene matches: 13. The CDR3 sequence is 17 residues long. CDR3 nucleotides: TGTGCCAGCGCCCCTCAGATAGCGGGAGGGGGGCAAGAGACCCAGTACTTC. It translates to CASAPQIAGGGQETQYF.

The chain joins TRBV4-1 to TRBJ2-4; D may match TRBD1 or TRBD2 (5 bases each). Trimming shortened V by 1 base and J by 2 bases, and 12 bases separated the two germline ends. The CDR3 contains 16 residues. CDR1 and CDR2 from the germline V gene are MGHRA and YSYEKL. The CDR3 is CASSQVIGGSKNIQYF. DNA for the CDR3: TGCGCCAGCAGCCAAGTAATTGGGGGATCCAAAAACATTCAGTACTTC.

The chain combines TRBV9 with TRBJ1-5; D remains unclear. Trimming pared 3 bases from V and 3 bases from J, leaving 19 bases between. This CDR3 is 17 amino acids long. Per germline, CDR1 SGDLS and CDR2 YYNGEE. Here the CDR3 reads CASSARSESGFNQPQHF. The CDR3 DNA follows: TGTGCCAGCAGCGCCCGGTCGGAATCAGGATTCAATCAGCCCCAGCATTTT.

V and J are TRBV9 and TRBJ2-3; no reliable D call. The V and J ends lost 3 bases and 2 bases respectively, with 4 bases between them. The CDR3 has 12 amino acids. Germline CDR1 reads SGDLS; CDR2 reads YYNGEE. CDR3 residues: CASSAVTDTQYF. DNA for the CDR3: TGTGCCAGCAGCGCGGTCACAGATACGCAGTATTTT. Looking up the rest from reference TRBV9 and TRBJ2-3 gives the full variable domain: DSGVTQTPKHLITATGQRVTLRCSPRSGDLSVYWYQQSLDQGLQFLIQYYNGEERAKGNILERFSAQQFPDLHSELNLSSLELGDSALYFCASSAVTDTQYFGPGTRLTVL.

V usage is TRBV10-1 and J usage is TRBJ2-3; the D is unclear. The CDR3 has 11 amino acids. The germline V gene has CDR1 WNHNN and CDR2 SYGVQD (reference sequence). Trimming removed 4 bases at V and 4 bases at J, with 3 bases between. In DNA, the CDR3 is TGCGCCAGCAGTGCAGCAGATACGCAGTATTTT. It is translated as CASSAADTQYF.

The V and J genes are TRBV6-5 and TRBJ1-5; D uncertain. V dropped 8 bases and J dropped 3 bases, with 14 bases sitting between them. The germline V gene encodes CDR1 MNHEY and CDR2 SVGAGI. The CDR3 runs to 14 residues. In DNA, the CDR3 is TGTGCCAGCGCCGCCGGAGAATACAATCAGCCCCAGCATTTT. The encoded protein is CASAAGEYNQPQHF.

The genes are TRBV19 and TRBJ2-3; a weak D match, TRBD1 (5 bases). The V end lost 6 bases, the J end lost 8 bases, and 9 bases lay between the germline ends. This CDR3 is built from 11 residues. Per germline, CDR1 LNHDA and CDR2 SQIVND (reference sequence). The CDR3 nucleotides read TGTGCCAGTAGCCTAGGGGCTACGCAGTATTTT. It specifies CASSLGATQYF.

The chain joins TRBV15 to TRBJ1-2, with D maybe TRBD1 (6 bases). Trimming took 4 bases from V and 6 from J, leaving 15 bases between them. The CDR3 runs to 14 residues. Germline CDR1 LNHNV, CDR2 YYDKDF (reference sequence). In DNA form, the CDR3 reads TGTGCCACCAGCATACAGGGTTCCTGGGATGGCTACACCTTC. Its protein is CATSIQGSWDGYTF.